What follows are 5 T cell receptor beta chains derived from one specimen sequenced in a study of T cell repertoires in cytomegalovirus infection. Each CDR3 protein is one row after TCRdb ran MiXCR on the reads. This table holds a few hundred thousand distinct CDR3 sequences, 8% to 9.5% found once. Sequenced: PBMCs. The receptors stem from a human donor in good health (CMV status not recorded). Some clones in this sample may be carry-over from other donors' samples.

The chain uses TRBV7-3 and TRBJ2-3; D remains unclear. The CDR3 extends over 11 amino acids. Germline V gene lookup returns CDR1 SGHTA and CDR2 FQGTGA. V lost 7 bases, J lost 6 bases, and 8 bases lay in between. Here the CDR3 reads CASTFGDTQYF. In DNA form, the CDR3 reads TGTGCCAGCACTTTCGGGGATACGCAGTATTTT.

This clonotype came up many times. The chain links TRBV7-3 to TRBJ1-2, with D possibly being TRBD1 (5 bases). The CDR3 has 13 amino acids. Germline-derived CDR1 and CDR2 are SGHTA and FQGTGA. V was cut by 5 bases and J by 5 bases, with 12 bases left in between. This chain's CDR3 is CASSPSGGYGYTF. The CDR3 DNA follows: TGTGCCAGCAGCCCCTCCGGGGGATATGGCTACACCTTC. The full variable domain, completed using reference TRBV7-3 and TRBJ1-2, is GAGVSQTPSNKVTEKGKYVELRCDPISGHTALYWYRQSLGQGPEFLIYFQGTGAADDSGLPNDRFFAVRPEGSVSTLKIQRTERGDSAVYLCASSPSGGYGYTFGSGTRLTVV.

The chain recombines TRBV25-1 with TRBJ1-2; tentative D call: TRBD1 (5 bases). V lost 9 bases and J lost 3, with 11 bases in between. Per the germline V gene, CDR1 is MGHDK and CDR2 is SYGVNS. The CDR3 has 12 amino acids. This chain's CDR3 is CASRGRDYGYTF. Written as DNA, the CDR3 is TGTGCCAGTAGGGGCCGCGACTATGGCTACACCTTC.

The V and J genes are TRBV20-1 and TRBJ2-3; 10 bases agree with TRBD1. CDR1 is DFQATT and CDR2 is SNEGSKA in the germline V gene (reference sequence). The CDR3 sequence is 14 residues long. V lost 5 bases, J lost 5 bases, and 7 bases stayed unmatched. The chain's CDR3 is CSAGRQGAGDTQYF. The CDR3 DNA follows: TGCAGTGCTGGACGACAGGGGGCTGGAGATACGCAGTATTTT.

The table lists this clonotype with a few counts. The chain recombines TRBV10-3 with TRBJ1-5; D call uncertain. CDR3 length: 13 residues. Germline V gene sequence: CDR1 ENHRY, CDR2 SYGVKD. V lost 8 bases and J 3 bases, leaving 11 bases between the germline ends. Here the CDR3 reads CAIAPESNQPQHF. The CDR3 coding sequence is TGTGCCATCGCCCCAGAGTCCAATCAGCCCCAGCATTTT.